The clone carrying this T cell receptor (beta chain) has just a few counts. Its target is not known. Unique molecular identifiers had been added to the TCR beta cDNA libraries. TCRdb processed the PCR reads anew with MiXCR; each CDR3 protein has one entry. Counted here are 650,000 to 850,000 distinct CDR3 sequences, just over 45% occurring once; the ten biggest clones make up just under 5%. The CDR3 loop spans 15 amino acids. Germline V gives CDR1 MNHEY, CDR2 SVGAGI. V was clipped by 0 bases and J by 1 base, with 10 bases between them. This specimen comes from a study of post-analysis software for immune sequencing data. Notes on the study in general: When the samples were clustered directly with F measure, those that had been prepared in the same batch showed strong co-clustering. Comparison of patients with controls showed five or six TRBV segments more frequent in patients, TRBV5-6, TRBV5-1 and TRBV20-1 among them.

Sequencing input: blood. The receptor was isolated from a girl aged 10-17 years with multiple sclerosis. The chain links TRBV6-5 to TRBJ2-7; D unresolved. The CDR3 nucleotides read TGTGCCAGCAGTTACTCGGCCGACGGTTCCTACGAGCAGTACTTC. It encodes CASSYSADGSYEQYF.